The 7 T cell receptor beta chains below were found in one sample sequenced in a study of T cell changes during pregnancy in multiple sclerosis. Measured with immunoSEQ multiplex PCR; TCRdb has only the in-frame clones, and not every one. The sample gives some 110,000 clones, roughly 92% of which show up once; about 1.5% is in the top ten. Sequenced material: peripheral blood, taken in the third trimester of pregnancy. These receptors all stem from a female donor with multiple sclerosis, enrolled in a pregnancy study.

This chain joins TRBV5-4 and TRBJ2-7; 8 bases match TRBD1. V shed 3 bases, J shed 2 bases, and the junction held 4 bases outside the gene matches. Germline V gene lookup returns CDR1 SGHNT and CDR2 YYREEE (reference sequence). This CDR3 has 14 amino acids. CDR3 protein: CASSSGQGAYEQYF. Written as DNA, the CDR3 is TGTGCCAGCAGCTCCGGACAGGGAGCCTACGAGCAGTACTTC. Based on the CDR3 plus reference TRBV5-4 and TRBJ2-7, the full variable domain is ETGVTQSPTHLIKTRGQQVTLRCSSQSGHNTVSWYQQALGQGPQFIFQYYREEENGRGNFPPRFSGLQFPNYSSELNVNALELDDSALYLCASSSGQGAYEQYFGPGTRLTVT.

The V call is TRBV6-6, the J call TRBJ2-3, with TRBD2 matching 7 bases. The CDR3 extends over 15 amino acids. Per the germline V gene, CDR1 is MNHNY and CDR2 is SVGAGI (reference sequence). V gave up 2 bases and J gave up 2 bases; unmatched junction bases: 4. The DNA for the CDR3 is TGTGCCAGCAGTTACCTAGCGGCACTCACAGATACGCAGTATTTT. Translating gives CASSYLAALTDTQYF.

The chain carries TRBV5-6 and TRBJ2-3, with 7 nucleotides matching TRBD1. J lost 4 bases, V lost 0 bases, and 2 bases had no gene match. In germline, CDR1 is SGHDT, CDR2 YYEEEE. The CDR3 spans 14 residues. As DNA, the CDR3 is TGTGCCAGCAGCTTGGTAGGGGGCGCAGATACGCAGTATTTT. This sequence encodes CASSLVGGADTQYF.

The genes are TRBV25-1 and TRBJ2-3; possibly TRBD2 for D (6 bases). This CDR3 region has 17 residues. The V end was cut by 0 bases, the J end by 2 bases, with 15 bases between. Germline V gene sequence: CDR1 MGHDK, CDR2 SYGVNS. CDR3 nucleotides: TGTGCCAGCAGTGAATATTTGGGGGGACCCCCCACAGATACGCAGTATTTT. Its protein product is CASSEYLGGPPTDTQYF.

This clone was seen just once. V and J are TRBV23-1 and TRBJ1-4; D perhaps matches TRBD1 (6 bases). TRBV23-1 is treated as an ORF (open reading frame) with a function not yet certain. The CDR3 spans 14 residues. The germline V and J ends were trimmed by 6 bases and 8 bases, with 16 bases remaining between them. CDR3 nucleotides: TGCGCCAGCAGGGACGGGGGGCGAGGAGAAAAACTGTTTTTT. Residues: CASRDGGRGEKLFF.

As DNA, the CDR3 is TGTGCCAGTAGTTTACGTCCCGGGACAGGGGGAACTGAAGCTTTCTTT. Amino acid sequence: CASSLRPGTGGTEAFF. The rearrangement joins TRBV19 to TRBJ1-1, with 11 bases that match TRBD1. Germline CDR1 LNHDA, CDR2 SQIVND (reference sequence). Trimming cost V 5 bases and J 5 bases; bases outside gene matches: 10. This CDR3 region has 16 residues.

The chain recombines TRBV11-2 with TRBJ1-4, with 8 bases that match TRBD1. Trimming removed 8 bases from V and 6 bases from J; junction bases left unmatched: 8. Germline loops: CDR1 SGHAT, CDR2 FQNNGV. The CDR3 covers 14 residues. The CDR3 here is CASAGGVLDEKLFF. In DNA, the CDR3 is TGTGCCAGCGCAGGGGGCGTATTGGATGAAAAACTGTTTTTT.